The sequence of this T cell receptor (beta chain) was determined in a study of PD-1 blockade in classical Hodgkin lymphoma. Findings of the study overall: Newly diagnosed patients reportedly had lower baseline TCR diversity than healthy donors.

Germline CDR1 PRHDT, CDR2 FYEKMQ (reference sequence). Trimming removed 3 bases from V and 5 bases from J, with 9 bases in between. The CDR3 length is 13 residues. Method: immunoSEQ multiplex PCR; TCRdb's copy keeps in-frame clones and lacks some. In the table there are more than 10,000 clones, 75% to 90% of which are singletons. On this clone itself: Antigen specificity is unknown. Other nucleotide sequences in the sample specify the same CDR3.

There was relapse after autologous stem cell transplantation in every patient, and there was variation in brentuximab vedotin exposure. The sequences come from peripheral blood mononuclear cells (PBMCs), collected at baseline. The TCR sequence derives from a human donor with classical Hodgkin lymphoma. The genes are TRBV13 and TRBJ2-3; D uncertain. The CDR3 loop reads CASSLSPRDTQYF. The CDR3 nucleotides read TGTGCCAGCAGCTTGAGCCCGAGAGATACGCAGTATTTT.